A selection of T cell receptor beta chains follows, all from one sample in a study of radiation and T cells in renal cell carcinoma. The method was immunoSEQ multiplex PCR; TCRdb's version includes in-frame clones alone and lacks a portion of them. The repertoire holds some 120,000 clones, with around 80% as singletons. Material: blood, obtained from a patient whose treatment included radiotherapy and nephrectomy. The receptors here all came from a man aged 45-65 years with renal cell carcinoma. The CDR3 runs from the conserved cysteine through the conserved F or W. Each record gives: J gene, clone size, D gene, V gene, CDR3 DNA, CDR3 protein. D genes are given only for firm matches. Part of the rows lack a size; the others show once, few, many or a class for expanded clones.

j_call: TRBJ2-7; clone_size: .; d_call: .; v_call: TRBV18; cdr3_nt: TGTGCCAGCTCCTCCTCAGAGGACATTGGCTCCTACGAGCAGTACTTC; cdr3_aa: CASSSSEDIGSYEQYF
j_call: TRBJ2-1; clone_size: .; d_call: .; v_call: TRBV5-1; cdr3_nt: TGCGCCAGTAAAAGTCAGGGAATTGGCAATGAGCAGTTCTTC; cdr3_aa: CASKSQGIGNEQFF
j_call: TRBJ1-2; clone_size: .; d_call: TRBD1; v_call: TRBV6-4; cdr3_nt: TGTGCCAGCAGGGACCCGAACAATTCAGACAGGGCCCTTTACTCAGCTAACTATGGCTACACCTTC; cdr3_aa: CASRDPNNSDRALYSANYGYTF
j_call: TRBJ2-5; clone_size: .; d_call: .; v_call: TRBV7-2; cdr3_nt: TGTGCCAGCAGCTCGGGCCTTAGGCAAGAGACCCAGTACTTC; cdr3_aa: CASSSGLRQETQYF
j_call: TRBJ2-1; clone_size: .; d_call: .; v_call: TRBV9; cdr3_nt: TGTGCCAGCAGCGTAGGGGGACCAAACAATGAGCAGTTCTTC; cdr3_aa: CASSVGGPNNEQFF
j_call: TRBJ1-2; clone_size: .; d_call: .; v_call: TRBV7-6; cdr3_nt: TGTGCCAGCAGCCGGAGCAGGGACTATGGCTACACCTTC; cdr3_aa: CASSRSRDYGYTF
j_call: TRBJ2-4; clone_size: .; d_call: TRBD1; v_call: TRBV9; cdr3_nt: TGTGCCAGCAGCGAGTGGGGACAGGGTATAAACATTCAGTACTTC; cdr3_aa: CASSEWGQGINIQYF
j_call: TRBJ2-1; clone_size: .; d_call: TRBD1; v_call: TRBV7-2; cdr3_nt: TGTGCCAGCAGCTACCAGACAGGGTACAATGAGCAGTTCTTC; cdr3_aa: CASSYQTGYNEQFF
j_call: TRBJ1-4; clone_size: .; d_call: .; v_call: TRBV29-1; cdr3_nt: TGCAGCGTTTCAGTCAGAACTAATGAAAAACTGTTTTTT; cdr3_aa: CSVSVRTNEKLFF
j_call: TRBJ2-7; clone_size: .; d_call: .; v_call: TRBV28; cdr3_nt: TGTGCCAGCAGTTCCCCACAGGGTACCTACGAGCAGTACTTC; cdr3_aa: CASSSPQGTYEQYF
j_call: TRBJ2-3; clone_size: .; d_call: TRBD1; v_call: TRBV6-5; cdr3_nt: TGTGCCAGCAGGAAAACAGGGGTTACGCAGTATTTT; cdr3_aa: CASRKTGVTQYF
j_call: TRBJ1-3; clone_size: .; d_call: .; v_call: TRBV6-5; cdr3_nt: TGTGCCAGCAGCCTCCTCGGGTCTGGAAACACCATATATTTT; cdr3_aa: CASSLLGSGNTIYF
j_call: TRBJ2-1; clone_size: .; d_call: TRBD2; v_call: TRBV5-4; cdr3_nt: TGTGCCAGCAGCGGGACTAGCGGGAGTCTAAATGAGCAGTTCTTC; cdr3_aa: CASSGTSGSLNEQFF
j_call: TRBJ2-1; clone_size: .; d_call: .; v_call: TRBV5-4; cdr3_nt: TGTGCCAGCAGCTTGATGGCAGTCCATGAGCAGTTCTTC; cdr3_aa: CASSLMAVHEQFF
j_call: TRBJ2-1; clone_size: .; d_call: TRBD1; v_call: TRBV2; cdr3_nt: TGTGCCAGCAGAAACAGGGGGGATGAGCAGTTCTTC; cdr3_aa: CASRNRGDEQFF
j_call: TRBJ2-5; clone_size: few; d_call: .; v_call: TRBV28; cdr3_nt: TGTGCCAGCAGCAGGGGAGCGTACGGAGGAGAGACCCAGTACTTC; cdr3_aa: CASSRGAYGGETQYF